This TCR beta chain was recorded in a study of early T cells in non-severe SARS-CoV-2 infection. As for the study in general: Chains stayed unpaired after sequencing of bulk RNA from unsorted whole blood. Regarding the study as a whole: Database matching using VDJdb favored anti-spike CD8 responses, with private and CD4 specificities left missing.

A note on this clonotype: The antigen is unknown.

Individual cDNA molecules were tagged with unique molecular identifiers. MiXCR was run by TCRdb on the 5' RACE reads, yielding one entry per CDR3 protein. The data show about 66,000 distinct CDR3 sequences, around 13% seen once. In germline, CDR1 is LGHNA, CDR2 YSLEER. The CDR3 length is 13 residues. V dropped 4 bases and J dropped 9 bases, with 16 bases sitting between them. The origin of this receptor is an adult who was a healthcare worker with PCR-confirmed SARS-CoV-2 infection or an uninfected control (not recorded which). The sample comprised whole blood. The chain combines TRBV4-3 with TRBJ2-7, with D unclear. Here the CDR3 DNA reads TGCGCCAGCAGCCCAGATCTCGCGGCCGCGCAGTACTTC. Amino acid sequence: CASSPDLAAAQYF.